This TCR beta chain appears in the sequencing data of a study of T cells after somatic rescue of genetic block. The germline V gene has CDR1 MDHEN and CDR2 SYDVKM. The CDR3 runs to 13 residues. With 5 bases clipped from V and 8 bases from J, the junction kept 6 bases outside the gene matches. The data were produced by immunoSEQ multiplex PCR, yet TCRdb's version contains in-frame clones alone and is incomplete. Found here are more than 9,500 clones, around 70% of them singletons; the top ten hold roughly 21%. Sample: peripheral blood mononuclear cells (PBMCs). The receptor was derived from a boy younger than 18. The V gene is TRBV28, the J gene TRBJ1-5; 7 nucleotides line up with TRBD1. The CDR3 DNA is TGTGCCAGCAGTCTGCAGGGGGGTAAGCCCCAGCATTTT. Its protein is CASSLQGGKPQHF. The whole variable domain, remainder taken from reference TRBV28 and TRBJ1-5, is DVKVTQSSRYLVKRTGEKVFLECVQDMDHENMFWYRQDPGLGLRLIYFSYDVKMKEKGDIPEGYSVSREKKERFSLILESASTNQTSMYLCASSLQGGKPQHFGDGTRLSIL.